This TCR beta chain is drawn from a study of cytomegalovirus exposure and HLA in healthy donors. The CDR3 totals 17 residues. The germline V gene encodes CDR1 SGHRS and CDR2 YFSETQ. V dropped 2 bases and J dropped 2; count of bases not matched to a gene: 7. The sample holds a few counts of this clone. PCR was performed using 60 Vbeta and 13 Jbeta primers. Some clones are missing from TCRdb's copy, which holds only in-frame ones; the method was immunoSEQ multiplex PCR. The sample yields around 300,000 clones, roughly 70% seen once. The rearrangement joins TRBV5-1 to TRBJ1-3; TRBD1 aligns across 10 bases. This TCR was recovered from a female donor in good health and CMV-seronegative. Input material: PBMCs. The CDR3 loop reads CASSFFSGQGAGNTIYF. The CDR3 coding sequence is TGCGCCAGCAGCTTCTTCTCCGGACAGGGGGCTGGAAACACCATATATTTT.